The clone carrying this T cell receptor (beta chain) was observed many times. CDR1 SGHRS and CDR2 YFSETQ come from the germline V gene. The germline V and J ends were trimmed by 1 base and 0 bases, with 10 bases remaining between them. The CDR3 is made up of 16 amino acids. This sample was taken from a study of low-dose radiotherapy and immunotherapy resistance in tumors. About the study: A dose of 0.5 Gy per fraction was delivered to Cohort 1 every 2 weeks, for a total of 6.5 Gy. Nivolumab was given to patients as a 240 mg flat dose every two weeks, and ipilimumab at 1 mg/kg every six weeks. Both were delivered intravenously. The drug cyclophosphamide was given into a vein at 200 mg/m2 every two weeks, one day before radiation and immunotherapy.

Covering alpha and beta chains, TRAV- and TRBV-specific primers were used for the first-strand cDNA. TCR amplification involved 20 PCR cycles with a constant-region primer and V-primer adapter. mRNA that had been isolated underwent amplification through in vitro transcription. TCRdb re-derived calls from the reads in MiXCR, one entry per CDR3 protein. Here the sample spans nearly 60,000 distinct CDR3 sequences, roughly 23% being singletons. Described time point: after trial treatment. The treatment was: LDRT plus nivolumab, ipilimumab, low-dose cyclophosphamide and aspirin (RACIN trial). The source is a male donor with prostate cancer. The chain carries TRBV5-1 and TRBJ1-4; perhaps TRBD1 as D (5 bases). Source: PBMCs, taken after low-dose radiotherapy plus immunotherapy. CDR3 in DNA: TGCGCCAGCAGCTTGTTACAGGCCGCAACTAATGAAAAACTGTTTTTT. Residues: CASSLLQAATNEKLFF.